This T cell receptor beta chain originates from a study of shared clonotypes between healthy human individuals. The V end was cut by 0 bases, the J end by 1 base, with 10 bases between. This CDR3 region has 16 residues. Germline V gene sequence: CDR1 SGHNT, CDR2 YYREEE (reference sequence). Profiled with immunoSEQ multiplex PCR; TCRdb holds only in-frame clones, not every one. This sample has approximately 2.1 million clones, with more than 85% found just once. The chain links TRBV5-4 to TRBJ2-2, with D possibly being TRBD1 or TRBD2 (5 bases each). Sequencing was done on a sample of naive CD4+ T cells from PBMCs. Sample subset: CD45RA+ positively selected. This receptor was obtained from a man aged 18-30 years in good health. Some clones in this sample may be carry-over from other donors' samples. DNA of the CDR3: TGTGCCAGCAGCTTGGGAGGGACCCTGAACACCGGGGAGCTGTTTTTT. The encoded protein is CASSLGGTLNTGELFF.